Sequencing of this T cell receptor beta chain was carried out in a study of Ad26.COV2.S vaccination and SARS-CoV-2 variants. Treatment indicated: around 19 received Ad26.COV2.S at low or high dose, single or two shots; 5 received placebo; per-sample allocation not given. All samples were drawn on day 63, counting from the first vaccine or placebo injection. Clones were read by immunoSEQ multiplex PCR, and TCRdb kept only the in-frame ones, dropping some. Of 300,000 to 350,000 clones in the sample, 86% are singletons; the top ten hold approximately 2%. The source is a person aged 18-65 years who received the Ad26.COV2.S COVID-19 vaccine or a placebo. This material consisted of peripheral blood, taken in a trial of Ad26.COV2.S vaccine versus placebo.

CDR3 sequence reads: CASSREGGRYEQYF. The CDR3 coding sequence is TGTGCCAGCAGCCGAGAGGGGGGGCGCTACGAGCAGTACTTC. The rearrangement uses TRBV7-8 and TRBJ2-7; possibly TRBD2 for D (7 bases). Germline CDR1 is SGHVS and CDR2 is FQNEAQ. The CDR3 has 14 residues. V dropped 5 bases and J dropped 3 bases, with 14 bases sitting between them.